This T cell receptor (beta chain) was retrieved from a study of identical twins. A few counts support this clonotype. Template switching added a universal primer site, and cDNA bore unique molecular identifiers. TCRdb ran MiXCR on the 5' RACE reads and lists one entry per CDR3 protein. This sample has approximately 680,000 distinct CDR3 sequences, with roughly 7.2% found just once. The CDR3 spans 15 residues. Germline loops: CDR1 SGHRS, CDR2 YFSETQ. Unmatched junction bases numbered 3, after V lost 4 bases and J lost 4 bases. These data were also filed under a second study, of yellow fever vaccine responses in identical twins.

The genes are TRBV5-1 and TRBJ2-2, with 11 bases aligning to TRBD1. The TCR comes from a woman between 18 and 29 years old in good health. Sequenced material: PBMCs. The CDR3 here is CASSTGTGGTGELFF. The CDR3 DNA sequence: TGCGCCAGCAGCACCGGGACAGGGGGCACCGGGGAGCTGTTTTTT.